This T cell receptor (beta chain) appears in the sequencing data of a study of CD4 T cells in relation to SARS-CoV-2 and coronaviruses. Study overall: PBMCs were cultured with antigen for roughly 11 days before TCR beta sequencing. The HLA restriction of the shared crossreactive spike epitopes was mapped.

General observations from the study: No crossreactivity against non-spike viral proteins was tested here.

Unexposed donor CD4+ T cells date from about 2011-2018, before the COVID-19 pandemic. CD4+ T cells were isolated from the cells after nine to eleven days of culture. Fresh IL-2 medium replaced half the medium on days 3 and 7. CDR3 length: 13 residues. Trimming shortened V by 1 base and J by 8 bases, and 9 bases separated the two germline ends. Germline values: CDR1 MNHNS, CDR2 SASEGT. As for this clone: Its antigen is still unknown.

The method was immunoSEQ multiplex PCR; TCRdb's version includes in-frame clones alone and lacks a portion of them. The table records 9,500 to 12,000 clones, around 70% of them present only once. The V call is TRBV6-1, the J call TRBJ1-5; perhaps TRBD1 as D (6 bases). The clonotype originates from a human donor in good health. The sample comprised CD4+ T cells from PBMCs, cultured in vitro. DNA for the CDR3: TGTGCCAGCAGTGAAGGCAGGGGAGAGCCCCAGCATTTT. Protein sequence: CASSEGRGEPQHF.